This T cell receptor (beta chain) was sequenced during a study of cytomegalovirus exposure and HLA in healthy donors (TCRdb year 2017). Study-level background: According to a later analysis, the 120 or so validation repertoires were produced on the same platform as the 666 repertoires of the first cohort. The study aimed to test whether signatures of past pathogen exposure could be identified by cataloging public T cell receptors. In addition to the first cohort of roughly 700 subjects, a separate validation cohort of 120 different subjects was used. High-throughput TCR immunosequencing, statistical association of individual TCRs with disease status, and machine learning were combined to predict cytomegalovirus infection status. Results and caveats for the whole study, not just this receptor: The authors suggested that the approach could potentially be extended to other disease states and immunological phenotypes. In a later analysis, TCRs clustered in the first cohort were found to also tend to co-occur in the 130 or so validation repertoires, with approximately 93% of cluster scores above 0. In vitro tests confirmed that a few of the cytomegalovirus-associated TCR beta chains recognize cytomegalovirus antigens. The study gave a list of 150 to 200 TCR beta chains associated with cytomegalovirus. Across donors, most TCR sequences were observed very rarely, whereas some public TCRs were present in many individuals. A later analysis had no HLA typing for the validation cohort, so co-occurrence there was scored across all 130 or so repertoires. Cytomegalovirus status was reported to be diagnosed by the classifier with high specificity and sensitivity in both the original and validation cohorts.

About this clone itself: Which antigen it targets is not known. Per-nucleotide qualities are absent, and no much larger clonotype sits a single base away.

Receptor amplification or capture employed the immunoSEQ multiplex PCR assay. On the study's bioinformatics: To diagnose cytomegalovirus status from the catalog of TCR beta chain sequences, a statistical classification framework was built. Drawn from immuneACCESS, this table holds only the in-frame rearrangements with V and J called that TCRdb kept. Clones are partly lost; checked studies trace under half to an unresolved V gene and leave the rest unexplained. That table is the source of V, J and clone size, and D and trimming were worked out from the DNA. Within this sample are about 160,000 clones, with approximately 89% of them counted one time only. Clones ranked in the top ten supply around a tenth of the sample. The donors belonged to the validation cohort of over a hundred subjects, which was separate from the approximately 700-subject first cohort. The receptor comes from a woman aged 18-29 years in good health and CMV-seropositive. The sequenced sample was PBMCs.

The CDR3 protein sequence reads: CASSPLPGTANTEAFF. The DNA reads TGTGCCAGCTCACCGCTTCCCGGGACAGCGAACACTGAAGCTTTCTTT. The rearrangement combines TRBV18 with TRBJ1-1; 7 of the junction bases match TRBD1. CDR1 and CDR2 were assigned from the germline V gene as KGHSH and LQKENI. The CDR3, from cysteine to phenylalanine, totals 16 residues. Only CDR3 DNA is held: 48 bases, read in frame from base 1. For this chain, trimming is 3 bases at the V end and 1 base at the J end, and the number of junction bases without a gene match is 8.